Listed here are 30 T cell receptor beta chains from one sample, sequenced in a study of cytomegalovirus exposure and HLA in healthy donors. PCR used 60 Vbeta primers and 13 Jbeta primers. The protocol was immunoSEQ multiplex PCR, while the TCRdb copy is restricted to in-frame clones and leaves out a portion. The sample holds some 70,000 clones. The sequenced sample was PBMCs. The receptors were sampled from a man between 35 and 55 years old in good health and CMV-seronegative.

V usage is TRBV30 and J usage is TRBJ2-7; D remains unclear. Looked up from germline, CDR1 is GTSNPN and CDR2 is SVGIG (reference sequence). The CDR3 is 11 amino acids. Trimming pared 2 bases from V and 7 bases from J, leaving 9 bases between. The DNA for the CDR3 is TGTGCCTGGAGTTCCGAGAATGAGCAGTACTTC. This codes for CAWSSENEQYF.

V gene TRBV10-3 combines with J gene TRBJ1-2, with 9 nucleotides matching TRBD1. The CDR3 totals 14 residues. Trimming removed 6 bases from V and 6 bases from J; junction bases left unmatched: 8. The germline V gene encodes CDR1 ENHRY and CDR2 SYGVKD. CDR3 sequence (DNA): TGTGCCATCAGGGGGACAGGGTGGAATGATGGCTACACCTTC. As protein: CAIRGTGWNDGYTF.

CDR3 protein: CASSGLRDRNNEQFF. The CDR3 nucleotides read TGTGCCAGCAGTGGGCTTCGGGACAGGAACAATGAGCAGTTCTTC. The V call is TRBV2, the J call TRBJ2-1; 8 nucleotides align to TRBD1. V was pared by 4 bases and J by 5 bases, with 7 bases of the junction left unmatched. The CDR3 is made up of 15 amino acids. Per the germline V gene, CDR1 is SNHLY and CDR2 is FYNNEI.

The chain uses TRBV5-1 and TRBJ1-2; D call uncertain. Trimming left V 0 bases short and J 4 bases short, with 10 bases between. Per the germline V gene, CDR1 is SGHRS and CDR2 is YFSETQ. This CDR3 region has 14 residues. CDR3 nucleotide sequence: TGCGCCAGCAGCTTGGATAACCCCAGCTATGGCTACACCTTC. Amino acid sequence: CASSLDNPSYGYTF.

V and J are TRBV4-1 and TRBJ1-6, with 9 positions matching TRBD1. CDR3 length: 17 amino acids. Germline V gene sequence: CDR1 MGHRA, CDR2 YSYEKL. Trimming at V came to 3 bases and at J to 9 bases, leaving 12 bases not matched to a gene. As DNA, the CDR3 is TGCGCCAGCAGCCAGGACTCCCGCGGGACAGGGTCTTCACCCCTCCACTTT. Translation: CASSQDSRGTGSSPLHF.

This chain connects TRBV30 to TRBJ1-6, with D tentatively TRBD1 (5 bases). The germline V gene encodes CDR1 GTSNPN and CDR2 SVGIG (reference sequence). V lost 4 bases and J lost 0, with 7 bases in between. The CDR3 is 14 residues long. Here the CDR3 reads CAWNRGSYNSPLHF. DNA for the CDR3: TGTGCCTGGAATAGGGGCTCCTATAATTCACCCCTCCACTTT.

This chain joins TRBV5-1 and TRBJ2-2; D perhaps matches TRBD1 (5 bases). V gave up 2 bases and J gave up 4 bases, with 12 bases separating them. The CDR3 is made up of 15 amino acids. CDR1 and CDR2 from the germline V gene are SGHRS and YFSETQ. The CDR3 loop is CASSLGVGPTGELFF. The CDR3 DNA sequence: TGCGCCAGCAGCTTAGGGGTTGGGCCCACCGGGGAGCTGTTTTTT. Complete variable domain (other parts from reference TRBV5-1 and TRBJ2-2): KAGVTQTPRYLIKTRGQQVTLSCSPISGHRSVSWYQQTPGQGLQFLFEYFSETQRNKGNFPGRFSGRQFSNSRSEMNVSTLELGDSALYLCASSLGVGPTGELFFGEGSRLTVL.

The rearrangement joins TRBV9 to TRBJ2-5; weak D call: TRBD1 (6 bases). This CDR3 is built from 15 residues. V lost 0 bases, J lost 5 bases, and 14 bases lay in between. In germline, CDR1 is SGDLS, CDR2 YYNGEE. CDR3 protein: CASSVATTGDETQYF. DNA of the CDR3: TGTGCCAGCAGCGTAGCCACGACAGGAGATGAGACCCAGTACTTC.

The chain carries TRBV6-1 and TRBJ1-2, with D perhaps matching TRBD1 (5 bases). The CDR3 is 15 amino acids. V lost 2 bases to trimming and J lost 5 bases, with 15 bases between them. CDR1 and CDR2 (germline): MNHNS, SASEGT. CDR3 bases: TGTGCCAGCAGTGAATATCGACAGTTACCATATGGCTACACCTTC. Amino acid sequence: CASSEYRQLPYGYTF.

The V call is TRBV5-4, the J call TRBJ1-4; 11 bases line up with TRBD1. The CDR3 consists of 15 residues. With V trimmed by 0 bases and J by 8 bases, 3 bases remained unmatched. CDR1 and CDR2 (germline): SGHNT, YYREEE (reference sequence). CDR3 nucleotides: TGTGCCAGCAGCTTGGGTGGACAGGGGGCCGAAAAACTGTTTTTT. It codes for CASSLGGQGAEKLFF.

This chain connects TRBV7-8 to TRBJ1-2, with D perhaps TRBD1 (6 bases). Trimming shortened V by 5 bases and J by 0 bases, and 13 bases separated the two germline ends. This CDR3 comprises 15 residues. In germline, CDR1 is SGHVS, CDR2 FQNEAQ. In nucleotides, the CDR3 is TGTGCCAGCAGCATTTCCAGGGGATCTAACTATGGCTACACCTTC. As protein: CASSISRGSNYGYTF.

The chain joins TRBV9 to TRBJ2-5; 15 positions agree with TRBD2. The CDR3 consists of 17 residues. The V segment lost 0 bases and the J segment 4 bases; nucleotides outside the gene matches: 4. Germline lookup yields CDR1 SGDLS and CDR2 YYNGEE. As DNA, the CDR3 is TGTGCCAGCAGCGTAGAAGGGACTAGCGGGGGGCTAGAGACCCAGTACTTC. It codes for CASSVEGTSGGLETQYF.

The chain has TRBV6-5 and TRBJ1-6; D is unclear. Germline V gives CDR1 MNHEY, CDR2 SVGAGI. The CDR3 consists of 14 residues. The ends were cut back, 6 bases at V and 0 bases at J, with 6 bases in the middle. CDR3 sequence reads: CASRKSSYNSPLHF. The CDR3 DNA sequence: TGTGCCAGCAGAAAGAGCTCCTATAATTCACCCCTCCACTTT.

This sequence joins TRBV6-5 and TRBJ2-2, with D possibly being TRBD2 (5 bases). V was pared by 3 bases and J by 6 bases, with 14 bases between. Germline values: CDR1 MNHEY, CDR2 SVGAGI. The CDR3 spans 15 residues. In nucleotides, the CDR3 is TGTGCCAGCAGTTATCGGACGCCCGGGGCCGGGGAGCTGTTTTTT. Translating gives CASSYRTPGAGELFF.

The chain carries TRBV29-1 and TRBJ2-3; unclear D gene. Trimming stripped 7 bases from V and 2 bases from J, with 13 bases between. CDR3 length: 13 amino acids. CDR1 is SQVTM and CDR2 is ANQGSEA in the germline V gene. DNA for the CDR3: TGCAGCGATCTTGGCGGCTCCACAGATACGCAGTATTTT. Amino acid sequence: CSDLGGSTDTQYF.

The V gene is TRBV27, the J gene TRBJ1-6; TRBD1 might be the D (5 bases). The CDR3 loop spans 14 amino acids. V was pared by 3 bases and J by 10 bases, with 13 bases between. Germline CDR1 reads MNHEY; CDR2 reads SMNVEV (reference sequence). The CDR3 sequence: CASSFYQGNSPLHF. DNA for the CDR3: TGTGCCAGCAGTTTTTACCAGGGAAACTCACCCCTCCACTTT.

The chain uses TRBV4-3 and TRBJ2-7; TRBD2 aligns across 10 bases. Germline V gene data show CDR1 as LGHNA and CDR2 as YSLEER. V trimming: 4 bases; J trimming: 5 bases; junction bases outside the gene matches: 8. This CDR3 contains 15 residues. CDR3 bases: TGCGCCAGCAGCCGAGACGCCGGGACTAGCGACGAGCAGTACTTC. Protein sequence: CASSRDAGTSDEQYF.

This rearrangement joins TRBV10-1 to TRBJ2-3, with 10 bases aligning to TRBD2. The CDR3 sequence is 18 residues long. Trimming took 5 bases from V and 1 from J; bases not matched to a gene: 12. Germline assignment: CDR1 WNHNN and CDR2 SYGVQD (reference sequence). Here the CDR3 DNA reads TGCGCCAGCAGTCCCAGCGGGGGGGCCTTTGGGGGCACAGATACGCAGTATTTT. Residues: CASSPSGGAFGGTDTQYF.

The CDR3 loop reads CAWSDTYEQYF. Here the CDR3 DNA reads TGTGCCTGGAGTGACACCTACGAGCAGTACTTC. V usage is TRBV30 and J usage is TRBJ2-7, with D hard to call. The CDR3 sequence is 11 residues long. Trimming cost V 1 base and J 2 bases, with 3 bases left between them. Germline CDR1 and CDR2: GTSNPN and SVGIG (reference sequence).

This chain connects TRBV30 to TRBJ1-5; D unresolved. Germline assignment: CDR1 GTSNPN and CDR2 SVGIG (reference sequence). The CDR3 spans 11 residues. V lost 3 bases and J 9 bases, leaving 9 bases between the germline ends. Written as DNA, the CDR3 is TGTGCCTGGAGCGGAGGTGGGCCCCAGCATTTT. The encoded protein is CAWSGGGPQHF.

V gene TRBV6-6 combines with J gene TRBJ2-6, with D maybe TRBD2 (5 bases). The CDR3 covers 15 residues. With 5 bases removed from V and 0 bases from J, the gap between germline ends came to 8 bases. Germline V gene data show CDR1 as MNHNY and CDR2 as SVGAGI (reference sequence). CDR3 sequence: CASSPGVSGANVLTF. CDR3 nucleotides: TGTGCCAGCAGTCCCGGGGTCTCTGGGGCCAACGTCCTGACTTTC.

The chain carries TRBV6-5 and TRBJ1-1, with D possibly being TRBD1 (6 bases). V was cut by 2 bases and J by 3 bases, with 10 bases left in between. Germline V gene sequence: CDR1 MNHEY, CDR2 SVGAGI. The CDR3 consists of 14 residues. CDR3 DNA: TGTGCCAGCAGTTACGCAGGGGAATACACTGAAGCTTTCTTT. Its translation is CASSYAGEYTEAFF.

The gene calls are TRBV6-6 and TRBJ1-4, with D uncertain. The germline V gene encodes CDR1 MNHNY and CDR2 SVGAGI (reference sequence). The CDR3 has 11 residues. The V gene lost 5 bases and the J gene lost 7 bases, with 5 bases spanning the gap. The CDR3 is CASSLSEKLFF. CDR3 in DNA: TGTGCCAGCAGTCTAAGTGAAAAACTGTTTTTT.

The genes are TRBV29-1 and TRBJ1-2, with D maybe TRBD1 (5 bases). This CDR3 is 13 amino acids long. Germline V gene sequence: CDR1 SQVTM, CDR2 ANQGSEA. V was shortened by 6 bases and J by 4 bases, with 15 bases between the two germline ends. The CDR3 sequence: CSVPAGGTYGYTF. CDR3 sequence (DNA): TGCAGCGTCCCCGCCGGGGGGACCTATGGCTACACCTTC.

The chain uses TRBV30 and TRBJ2-1; D ambiguous. Germline V CDR1 and CDR2: GTSNPN, SVGIG (reference sequence). Trimming removed 0 bases from V and 0 bases from J, with 9 bases in between. The CDR3 has 15 amino acids. The CDR3 DNA reads TGTGCCTGGAGTGTCTCGAGCCGCTCCTACAATGAGCAGTTCTTC. It specifies CAWSVSSRSYNEQFF.

The chain has TRBV14 and TRBJ1-1; weak D call: TRBD1 (5 bases). The V end lost 4 bases, the J end lost 4 bases, and 16 bases lay between the germline ends. CDR3 length equals 15 residues. Germline V CDR1 and CDR2: SGHDN, FVKESK. This CDR3 is CASSPLPGRATEAFF. Here the CDR3 DNA reads TGTGCCAGCAGCCCCTTGCCCGGCAGGGCCACTGAAGCTTTCTTT.

The rearrangement joins TRBV28 to TRBJ2-7; 7 bases agree with TRBD1. Germline V CDR1 and CDR2: MDHEN, SYDVKM. V lost 3 bases to trimming and J lost 1 base; unmatched junction nucleotides: 18. The CDR3 is 19 amino acids. In nucleotides, the CDR3 is TGTGCCAGCAGTTTTTCGAGGGACAGTCTATTAGGAGATTCCTACGAGCAGTACTTC. Translating gives CASSFSRDSLLGDSYEQYF.

The V gene is TRBV7-3, the J gene TRBJ1-6; D might be TRBD1 (5 bases). Germline assignment: CDR1 SGHTA and CDR2 FQGTGA. V was shortened by 3 bases and J by 4 bases, with 7 bases between the two germline ends. CDR3 length equals 14 residues. As DNA, the CDR3 is TGTGCCAGCAGCTTGGGGGGTTATAATTCACCCCTCCACTTT. Amino acids: CASSLGGYNSPLHF.

The chain couples TRBV7-9 to TRBJ2-3, with a weak D call TRBD2 (6 bases). Trimming removed 5 bases at V and 9 bases at J, with 21 bases between. Germline V CDR1 and CDR2: SEHNR, FQNEAQ (reference sequence). The CDR3 sequence is 15 residues long. This CDR3 reads CASSPPGTSLLTQYF. CDR3 sequence (DNA): TGTGCCAGCAGCCCTCCCGGGACTTCGCTGTTAACGCAGTATTTT. The variable domain in full, completed from reference TRBV7-9 and TRBJ2-3, reads DTGVSQNPRHKITKRGQNVTFRCDPISEHNRLYWYRQTLGQGPEFLTYFQNEAQLEKSRLLSDRFSAERPKGSFSTLEIQRTEQGDSAMYLCASSPPGTSLLTQYFGPGTRLTVL.

The chain recombines TRBV9 with TRBJ2-5; 9 positions agree with TRBD2. This CDR3 spans 15 amino acids. From germline, CDR1 is SGDLS and CDR2 YYNGEE. Trimming removed 0 bases from V and 2 bases from J; junction bases left unmatched: 2. CDR3 nucleotides: TGTGCCAGCAGCGTAGGGACTAGCGATCAAGAGACCCAGTACTTC. It specifies CASSVGTSDQETQYF.